This TCR beta chain was identified in a study of vaccination effects on CD4 cells after COVID-19 (dated by TCRdb to 2022 to 2024). Background on the whole study: In the ViraFEST assay, PBMC were stimulated with viral peptide pools, and TCR sequencing was then used to find antigen-specific CD4+ T cell clonotypes based on their expansion. SARS-CoV-2 spike-specific CD4+ TCR repertoires from before and after mRNA vaccination were compared in COVID-19 convalescent patients and in infection-naive vaccine recipients. Participants received two doses of either the BNT162b2 or the mRNA-1273 mRNA SARS-CoV-2 vaccine. Cultures from other donors in the study were sequenced with the Oncomine TCR Beta short-read assay on an Illumina iSeq 100. A few million PBMC per well were cultured with 9 to 10 ug/ml peptides in IMDM containing approximately 4.7% human AB serum, about 9 IU/ml IL-2 and gentamicin. Altogether, approximately 10 COVID-19 convalescent patients and 4 SARS-CoV-2-naive healthy vaccine recipients made up the full study.

Receptor amplification or capture employed the immunoSEQ multiplex PCR assay. DNA from the cultured and isolated CD4+ T cells underwent TCR beta CDR3 sequencing. The paper's data handling went like this. The analysis removed non-productive TCR sequences, trimmed reads to the CDR3 region, and retained only CDR3s that were 7 or more amino acids long. The MANAFEST web app was used to pick out antigen-specific clonotypes by comparing their expansion in peptide wells with that in reference cultures. Positive clones required FDR<0.05 expansion versus reference and all other wells, odds ratio above 5, and frequency above 0.1% in two replicate wells. A clonotype was defined as cross-reactive if the clonotype was significantly expanded both in SARS-CoV-2 spike wells and in at least one common cold coronavirus spike condition. Levenshtein distance calculated with the stringdist R package was used to assess CDR3 similarity, and unrooted trees were constructed with ape in R 3.6.1. TCRdb's version of the immuneACCESS table is confined to in-frame rearrangements and falls short of the full clone set. An unresolved V gene accounts for under half of the shortfall where checked; the remainder is of unknown origin. V, J and clone size reflect that table, while D and trimming were determined from the DNA. This sample holds 40,000 or so clones; about 70% were observed only once. Together, the top ten hold less than 3.5% of the sample.

After around ten days of culture, CD4+ T cells were isolated with the EasySep CD4+ T cell isolation kit. Negative nucleocapsid antibody results before and after vaccination confirmed that the healthy vaccine recipients had no prior SARS-CoV-2 infection. Half of the culture medium was replaced with fresh IL-2-containing medium on days 3 and 7. Unless noted otherwise, every peptide stimulation condition was cultured in triplicate wells. PBMC were separated from whole blood using Ficoll-Paque Plus gradient centrifugation and were then either cryopreserved at -140C or used fresh. The QIAamp micro DNA kit was used to extract genomic DNA from the cultured CD4+ T cells. Beyond this particular receptor, the publication reports: Marked clonal contraction was observed in both infection-induced and vaccine-induced clones at late post-vaccination timepoints, consistent with waning T cell responses. Among healthy vaccine recipients, nearly all vaccine-induced clones were SARS-CoV-2 mono-reactive, and only 1 of 255 was cross-reactive with common cold coronaviruses. The study was limited by a small number of convalescent patients, and early post-infection timepoints were lacking.

Points on this clone: Its cognate antigen has yet to be identified. Per-nucleotide qualities are absent, and no much larger clonotype sits a single base away.

The germline V gene sets CDR1 to SGHVS and CDR2 to FQNEAQ. The cysteine opens and the phenylalanine closes a CDR3 of 17 amino acids. Left in the record is the CDR3 DNA by itself, 51 bases read in frame from the first base. The trim is 5 bases for V and 1 base for J, with a gap of 18 bases between the germline ends. The rearrangement combines TRBV7-8 with TRBJ1-5; TRBD1 could be the D gene, as 6 bases match. Sequenced material: CD4+ T cells from PBMCs cultured without peptide, taken before COVID-19 vaccination. The origin of this receptor is a human donor who received a COVID-19 vaccine. In nucleotide form, the sequence is TGTGCCAGCAGCCCGGGTGGGGGGGCGAGAAGCAATCAGCCCCAGCATTTT. Its protein is CASSPGGGARSNQPQHF.